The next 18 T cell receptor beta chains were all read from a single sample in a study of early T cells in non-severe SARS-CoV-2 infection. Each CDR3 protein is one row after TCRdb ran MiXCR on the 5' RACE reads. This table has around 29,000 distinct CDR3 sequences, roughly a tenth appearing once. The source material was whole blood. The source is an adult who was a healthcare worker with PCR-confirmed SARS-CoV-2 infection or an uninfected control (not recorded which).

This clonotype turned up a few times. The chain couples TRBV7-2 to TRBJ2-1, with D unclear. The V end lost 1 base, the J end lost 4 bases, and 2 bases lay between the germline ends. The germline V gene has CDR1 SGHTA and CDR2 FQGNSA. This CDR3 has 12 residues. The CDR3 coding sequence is TGTGCCAGCAGCTTAGGGTACAATGAGCAGTTCTTC. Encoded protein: CASSLGYNEQFF.

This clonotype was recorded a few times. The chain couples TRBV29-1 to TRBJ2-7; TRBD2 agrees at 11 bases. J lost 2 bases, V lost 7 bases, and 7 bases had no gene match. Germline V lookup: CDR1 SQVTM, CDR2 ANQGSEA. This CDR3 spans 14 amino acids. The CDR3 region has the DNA TGCAGCGCCGCGACTAGCGGGGCCCCCTACGAGCAGTACTTC. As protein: CSAATSGAPYEQYF.

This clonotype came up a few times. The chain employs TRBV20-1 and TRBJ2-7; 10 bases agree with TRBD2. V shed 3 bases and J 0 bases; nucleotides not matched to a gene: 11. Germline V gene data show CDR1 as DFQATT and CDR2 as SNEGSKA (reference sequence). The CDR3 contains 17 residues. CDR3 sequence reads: CSASTSSGGASSYEQYF. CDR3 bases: TGCAGTGCTAGTACCTCTAGCGGGGGCGCAAGCTCCTACGAGCAGTACTTC.

The chain's CDR3 is CASRTGVYGYTF. The CDR3 nucleotides read TGTGCCAGCAGAACAGGGGTCTATGGCTACACCTTC. The chain links TRBV9 to TRBJ1-2, with 7 bases matching TRBD1. Losses at the gene ends were 5 bases for V and 4 bases for J; bases not matched to a gene: 2. Germline V gene data show CDR1 as SGDLS and CDR2 as YYNGEE. This CDR3 has 12 residues.

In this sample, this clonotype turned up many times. CDR3 sequence: CASSYGTERTKNIQYF. CDR3 in DNA: TGTGCCAGCAGTTACGGGACAGAAAGAACCAAAAACATTCAGTACTTC. The rearrangement joins TRBV6-2 or TRBV6-3 to TRBJ2-4; 7 bases are shared with TRBD1. The germline V gene has CDR1 MNHEY and CDR2 SVGEGT. J was trimmed by 2 bases and V by 2 bases; bases with no gene match: 6. There are 16 residues in the CDR3.

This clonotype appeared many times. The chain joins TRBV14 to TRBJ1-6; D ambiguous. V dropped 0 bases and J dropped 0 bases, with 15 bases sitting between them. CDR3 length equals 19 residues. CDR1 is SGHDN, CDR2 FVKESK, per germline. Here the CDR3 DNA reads TGTGCCAGCAGCCAAGATATTAAGGTGGGGAGCTCCTATAATTCACCCCTCCACTTT. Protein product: CASSQDIKVGSSYNSPLHF.

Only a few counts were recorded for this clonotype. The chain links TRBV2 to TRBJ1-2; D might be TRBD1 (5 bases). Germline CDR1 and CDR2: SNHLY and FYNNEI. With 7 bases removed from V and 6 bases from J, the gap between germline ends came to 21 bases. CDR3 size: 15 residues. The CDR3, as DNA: TGTGCCAGCAATGAGAAGGAACGGGACCAAGATGGCTACACCTTC. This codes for CASNEKERDQDGYTF.

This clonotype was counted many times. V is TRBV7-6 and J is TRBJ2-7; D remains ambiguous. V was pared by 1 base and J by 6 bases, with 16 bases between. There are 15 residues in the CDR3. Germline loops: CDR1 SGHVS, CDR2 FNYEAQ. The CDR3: CASSLGRPGTGEQYF. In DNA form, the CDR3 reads TGTGCCAGCAGCTTAGGGCGACCTGGAACGGGCGAGCAGTACTTC. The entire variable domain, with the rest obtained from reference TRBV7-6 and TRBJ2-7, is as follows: GAGVSQSPRYKVTKRGQDVALRCDPISGHVSLYWYRQALGQGPEFLTYFNYEAQQDKSGLPNDRFSAERPEGSISTLTIQRTEQRDSAMYRCASSLGRPGTGEQYFGPGTRLTVT.

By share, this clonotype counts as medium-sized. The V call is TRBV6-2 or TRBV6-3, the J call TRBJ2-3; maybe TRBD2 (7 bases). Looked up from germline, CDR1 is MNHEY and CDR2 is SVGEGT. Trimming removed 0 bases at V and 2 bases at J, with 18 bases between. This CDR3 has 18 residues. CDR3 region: CASSYSTMGGRPTDTQYF. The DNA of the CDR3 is TGTGCCAGCAGTTACTCGACTATGGGGGGGCGCCCCACAGATACGCAGTATTTT.

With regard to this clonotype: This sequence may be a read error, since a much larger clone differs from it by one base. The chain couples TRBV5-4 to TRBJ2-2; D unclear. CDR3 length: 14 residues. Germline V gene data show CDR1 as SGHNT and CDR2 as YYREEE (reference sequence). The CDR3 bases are TGTACCAGCAGCTTGGACCTGAACACCGGGGAGCTGTTTTTT. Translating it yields CTSSLDLNTGELFF.

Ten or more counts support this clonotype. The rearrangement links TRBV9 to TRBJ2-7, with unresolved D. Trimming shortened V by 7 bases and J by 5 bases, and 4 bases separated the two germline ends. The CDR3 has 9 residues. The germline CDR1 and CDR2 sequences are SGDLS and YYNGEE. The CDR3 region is CASRNEQYF. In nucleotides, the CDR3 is TGTGCCAGCCGGAACGAGCAGTACTTC. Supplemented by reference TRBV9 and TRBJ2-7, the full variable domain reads DSGVTQTPKHLITATGQRVTLRCSPRSGDLSVYWYQQSLDQGLQFLIQYYNGEERAKGNILERFSAQQFPDLHSELNLSSLELGDSALYFCASRNEQYFGPGTRLTVT.

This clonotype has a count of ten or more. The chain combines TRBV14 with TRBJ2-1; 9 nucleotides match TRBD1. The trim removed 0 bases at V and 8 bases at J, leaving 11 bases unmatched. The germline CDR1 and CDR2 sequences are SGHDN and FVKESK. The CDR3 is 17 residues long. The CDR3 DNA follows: TGTGCCAGCAGCCAAGAACCCCGGACAGGGGAGAGCGATGAGCAGTTCTTC. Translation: CASSQEPRTGESDEQFF.

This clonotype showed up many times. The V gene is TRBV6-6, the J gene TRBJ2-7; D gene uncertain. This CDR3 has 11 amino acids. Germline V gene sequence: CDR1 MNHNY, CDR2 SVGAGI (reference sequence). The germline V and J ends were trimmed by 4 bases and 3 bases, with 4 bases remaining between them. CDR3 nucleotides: TGTGCCAGCAGTTCCGTCTACGAGCAGTACTTC. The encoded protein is CASSSVYEQYF.

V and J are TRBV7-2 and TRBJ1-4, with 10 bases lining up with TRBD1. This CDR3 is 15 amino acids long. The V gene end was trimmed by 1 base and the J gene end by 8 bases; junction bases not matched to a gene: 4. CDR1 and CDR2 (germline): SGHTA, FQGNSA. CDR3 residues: CASSLGTGGREKLFF. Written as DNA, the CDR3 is TGTGCCAGCAGCTTAGGGACAGGGGGTAGGGAAAAACTGTTTTTT.

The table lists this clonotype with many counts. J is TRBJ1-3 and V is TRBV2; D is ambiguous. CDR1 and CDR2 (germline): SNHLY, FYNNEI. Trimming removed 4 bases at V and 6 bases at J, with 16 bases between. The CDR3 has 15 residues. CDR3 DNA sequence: TGTGCCAGCAGTGGACTTCAGTTCGTCTCAAACACCATATATTTT. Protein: CASSGLQFVSNTIYF.

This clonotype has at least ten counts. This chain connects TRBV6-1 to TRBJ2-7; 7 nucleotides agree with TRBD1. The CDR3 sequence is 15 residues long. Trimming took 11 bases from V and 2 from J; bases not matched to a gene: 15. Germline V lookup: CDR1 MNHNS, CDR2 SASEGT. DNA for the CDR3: TGTGCCCCCCTAGTAGTGGTCAGGGGGACCTACGAGCAGTACTTC. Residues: CAPLVVVRGTYEQYF.

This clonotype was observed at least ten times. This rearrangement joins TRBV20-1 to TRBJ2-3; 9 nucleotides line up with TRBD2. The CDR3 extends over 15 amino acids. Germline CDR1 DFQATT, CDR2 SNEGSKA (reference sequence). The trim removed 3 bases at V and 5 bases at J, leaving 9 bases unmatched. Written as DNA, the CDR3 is TGCAGTGCTAGGGGACGCGGGGGGGCAAGAGATACGCAGTATTTT. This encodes CSARGRGGARDTQYF.

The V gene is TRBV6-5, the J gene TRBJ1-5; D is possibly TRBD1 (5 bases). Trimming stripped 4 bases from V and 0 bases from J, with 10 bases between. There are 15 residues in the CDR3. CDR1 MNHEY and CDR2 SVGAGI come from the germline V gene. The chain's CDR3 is CASSSDIYSNQPQHF. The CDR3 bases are TGTGCCAGCAGTTCGGACATTTATAGCAATCAGCCCCAGCATTTT.